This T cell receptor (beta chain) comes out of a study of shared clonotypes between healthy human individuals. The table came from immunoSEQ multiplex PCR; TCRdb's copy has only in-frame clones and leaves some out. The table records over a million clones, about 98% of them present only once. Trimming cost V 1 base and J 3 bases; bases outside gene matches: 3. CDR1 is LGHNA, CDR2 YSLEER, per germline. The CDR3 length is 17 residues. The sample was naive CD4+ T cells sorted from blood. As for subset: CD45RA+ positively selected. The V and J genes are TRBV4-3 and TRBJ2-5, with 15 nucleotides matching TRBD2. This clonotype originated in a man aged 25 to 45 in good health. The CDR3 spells CASSQVGLAGGKETQYF. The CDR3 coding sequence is TGCGCCAGCAGCCAAGTGGGACTAGCGGGAGGAAAAGAGACCCAGTACTTC.